This TCR beta chain came from a study of shared T cell receptors in the human thymus. Profiled with immunoSEQ multiplex PCR; TCRdb holds only in-frame clones, not every one. The data show some 640,000 clones, with 80% to 90% seen just once and under 0.01% held by the top ten. Looked up from germline, CDR1 is SGHTA and CDR2 is FQGTGA. Trimming left V 2 bases short and J 2 bases short, with 9 bases between. The CDR3 has 14 amino acids. These data are also associated with another study on human thymus T cells. From that report: Usage of V and J genes appeared biased in thymic and blood repertoires.

This receptor was identified in a boy younger than two with a congenital heart defect. V usage is TRBV7-3 and J usage is TRBJ1-1, with a weak D call TRBD1 (5 bases). Sequenced material: thymocytes. The CDR3: CASSLQGINTEAFF. Written as DNA, the CDR3 is TGTGCCAGCAGCTTACAGGGAATTAACACTGAAGCTTTCTTT.